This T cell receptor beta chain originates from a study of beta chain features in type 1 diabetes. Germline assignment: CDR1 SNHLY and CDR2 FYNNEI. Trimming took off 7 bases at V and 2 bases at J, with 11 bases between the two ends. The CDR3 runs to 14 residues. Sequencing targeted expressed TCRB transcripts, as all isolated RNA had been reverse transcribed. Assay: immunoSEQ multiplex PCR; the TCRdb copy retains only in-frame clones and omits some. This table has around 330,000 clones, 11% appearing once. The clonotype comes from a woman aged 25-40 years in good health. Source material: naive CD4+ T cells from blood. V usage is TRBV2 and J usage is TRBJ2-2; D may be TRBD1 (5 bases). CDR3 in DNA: TGTGCCAGCAACACAGGAGTAAACACCGGGGAGCTGTTTTTT. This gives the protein CASNTGVNTGELFF. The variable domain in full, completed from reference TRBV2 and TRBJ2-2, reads EPEVTQTPSHQVTQMGQEVILRCVPISNHLYFYWYRQILGQKVEFLVSFYNNEISEKSEIFDDQFSVERPDGSNFTLKIRSTKLEDSAMYFCASNTGVNTGELFFGEGSRLTVL.